The entry below describes one T cell receptor (beta chain). This record belongs to a study of blood T cell repertoires in COVID-19. The germline gives CDR1 MNHEY, CDR2 SMNVEV (reference sequence). The CDR3 is made up of 15 amino acids. Trimming pared 5 bases from V and 7 bases from J, leaving 18 bases between. Libraries were prepared by immunoSEQ multiplex PCR; TCRdb keeps only in-frame clonotypes and omits some of them. The data show 100,000 to 120,000 clones, 88% seen once. The sample consisted of peripheral blood. The receptor was derived from a human donor in a cohort sampled during active COVID-19. The chain combines TRBV27 with TRBJ2-1, with D possibly being TRBD1 (6 bases). Written as DNA, the CDR3 is TGTGCCAGCAGTCCAATACAGGGAAGACGGAATGAGCAGTTCTTC. This sequence encodes CASSPIQGRRNEQFF.